This T cell receptor (beta chain) came from a study of blood T cell repertoires in COVID-19. On the study more broadly: In each case, the material was cDNA or gDNA derived from T cells, B-cell-depleted T cells, or PBMCs.

Libraries were prepared by immunoSEQ multiplex PCR; TCRdb keeps only in-frame clonotypes and omits some of them. The table shows under 250,000 clones, with 65% to 85% occurring only once. Sequenced input: peripheral blood. The TCR was taken from a man aged 50-60 years with active or convalescent COVID-19.

CDR3 protein: CASSRQGYGEKLFF. In nucleotides, the CDR3 is TGTGCCAGCAGCAGACAGGGTTACGGTGAAAAACTGTTTTTT. The chain combines TRBV28 with TRBJ1-4; TRBD1 aligns across 7 bases. Per the germline V gene, CDR1 is MDHEN and CDR2 is SYDVKM. After removal of 6 bases from V and 7 bases from J, the junction contained 8 bases not matched to a gene. This CDR3 spans 14 amino acids.